This entry concerns a single T cell receptor (beta chain). Its antigen is not identified. TCR beta cDNA libraries included unique molecular identifiers. T cells numbering roughly 0.95 to 10 million gave rise to 450,000 to 550,000 cDNA molecules. A single record per CDR3 protein comes from TCRdb applying MiXCR to the PCR reads. The data show approximately 360,000 distinct CDR3 sequences, 30% to 45% seen once. Germline V gene lookup returns CDR1 SQVTM and CDR2 ANQGSEA. Trimming cost V 7 bases and J 6 bases; bases outside gene matches: 11. CDR3 length: 14 amino acids. The data are from a study of post-analysis software for immune sequencing data. Study as a whole: Recorded disease courses covered relapsing-remitting, secondary progressive and progressive-relapsing multiple sclerosis. Some patients had no subtype annotation.

The study's findings and limits: Versus controls, multiple sclerosis patients showed significantly lower diversity (normalized Chao1). Comparison of patients with controls showed 4 to 6 TRBV segments more frequent in patients, TRBV5-6, TRBV5-1 and TRBV20-1 among them.

The sequence came from a girl aged 10 to 17 with multiple sclerosis. This chain joins TRBV29-1 and TRBJ2-5, with TRBD1 matching over 10 bases. Sequences were obtained from blood. Here the CDR3 reads CSASRDRGGKTQYF. Here the CDR3 DNA reads TGCAGCGCCAGCAGGGACAGGGGCGGCAAGACCCAGTACTTC.